This T cell receptor (beta chain) was retrieved from a study of vaccination effects on CD4 cells after COVID-19. Across the whole study: Samples gathered post-vaccine arrived a median of 72 days past the second dose.

CD4+ T cells specific for antigen were expanded with viral peptide pools by the ViraFEST assay before sequencing. On roughly day 9 of culture, CD4+ T cells were separated out. Each person got two doses of an mRNA SARS-CoV-2 vaccine, BNT162b2 or mRNA-1273. V trimming: 5 bases; J trimming: 2 bases; junction bases outside the gene matches: 5. The CDR3 extends over 14 amino acids. Germline V gene lookup returns CDR1 MGHDK and CDR2 SYGVNS. As for this clone: The antigen is not known.

Here immunoSEQ multiplex PCR was the method, and the copy in TCRdb shows in-frame clones only, minus some. This sample has 25,000 to 30,000 clones, with almost 80% found just once. The sequencing here drew on CD4+ T cells from PBMCs cultured with SARS-CoV-2 spike peptides, taken after COVID-19 vaccination. The chain joins TRBV25-1 to TRBJ1-2, with 7 bases that match TRBD1. The clonotype was recovered from a human donor who received a COVID-19 vaccine. Some clones in this sample may be carry-over from other donors' samples. The CDR3 loop reads CASSPSTGNYGYTF. DNA of the CDR3: TGTGCCAGCAGTCCTTCGACAGGGAACTATGGCTACACCTTC.